Sequencing of this TCR beta chain was carried out in a study of shared clonotypes between healthy human individuals. General observations from the study: Generation probabilities of non-shared clonotypes were lower (relative to those shared by all four donors). It was anticipated that sequencing depth would influence how many clonotypes donors shared.

With respect to this clone: Its antigen is currently unknown.

CDR1 and CDR2 (germline): MRHNA, SNTAGT. The V gene lost 5 bases and the J gene lost 0 bases, with 11 bases spanning the gap. This CDR3 spans 15 amino acids. Data came from immunoSEQ multiplex PCR; TCRdb stores just in-frame clones and leaves some out. Of a few million clones listed, over 90% are singletons. The receptor was derived from a man between 18 and 35 years old in good health. Some clones in this sample may be carry-over from other donors' samples. Sequencing used naive CD4+ T cells from PBMCs. As for subset: CD45RA+ positively selected. This chain uses TRBV6-4 with TRBJ2-1; D gene unclear. The DNA of the CDR3 is TGTGCCAGCAGTCTGAGCGTTAGCTCCTACAATGAGCAGTTCTTC. Its protein is CASSLSVSSYNEQFF.